Each of the 10 T cell receptor beta chains below was sequenced from the same sample in a study of blood T cell repertoires in COVID-19. The repertoire was sequenced with immunoSEQ multiplex PCR; TCRdb's copy has only in-frame clones and lacks some. The data show some 120,000 clones, 60% to 80% seen once. The sample was peripheral blood. Receptor source: a human donor in a cohort sampled during active COVID-19.

This chain joins TRBV30 and TRBJ1-1, with D unclear. The V and J ends lost 1 base and 0 bases respectively, with 12 bases between them. This CDR3 is built from 15 residues. Germline CDR1 GTSNPN, CDR2 SVGIG (reference sequence). The CDR3 sequence: CAWSARSGMNTEAFF. CDR3 sequence (DNA): TGTGCCTGGAGTGCCCGGTCGGGGATGAACACTGAAGCTTTCTTT.

The CDR3, as DNA: TGTGCCAGCAGTGATTGGGGAGGCACTAATGAAAAACTGTTTTTT. Protein product: CASSDWGGTNEKLFF. The chain couples TRBV6-1 to TRBJ1-4; no reliable D call. This CDR3 spans 15 amino acids. Germline loops: CDR1 MNHNS, CDR2 SASEGT. The V end was cut by 3 bases, the J end by 2 bases, with 10 bases between.

This clone was picked up a small number of times. The rearrangement joins TRBV25-1 to TRBJ1-1; TRBD1 might be the D (6 bases). CDR1 is MGHDK, CDR2 SYGVNS, per germline. V was cut by 6 bases and J by 1 base, with 12 bases left in between. CDR3 length: 14 residues. Written as DNA, the CDR3 is TGTGCCAGCAGGCTTGGGGGCTCGAACACTGAAGCTTTCTTT. Amino acid sequence: CASRLGGSNTEAFF.

The rearrangement joins TRBV3-1 (or the pseudogene TRBV3-2) to TRBJ2-5, with 7 bases lining up with TRBD2. Germline V gene sequence: CDR1 LGHDT, CDR2 YNNKEL (reference sequence). CDR3 length: 16 amino acids. The V segment lost 3 bases and the J segment 5 bases; nucleotides outside the gene matches: 12. The CDR3 DNA sequence: TGTGCCAGCAGCCATCCCGCCGGGGAGGGGAAGGAGACCCAGTACTTC. It codes for CASSHPAGEGKETQYF.

Of note for this clone: Germline and junction disagree at one end, which may indicate a read error. The chain carries TRBV7-7 and TRBJ2-5; 7 nucleotides line up with TRBD1. Germline CDR1 SSHAT, CDR2 FNYEAQ (reference sequence). This CDR3 is 14 amino acids long. The chain's CDR3 is CASSLRGLQETQYF. In DNA, the CDR3 is TGTGCTAGCAGCTTAAGGGGGCTACAAGAGACCCAGTACTTC.

This chain links TRBV30 with TRBJ1-6, with 7 bases fitting TRBD1. Germline CDR1 and CDR2: GTSNPN and SVGIG (reference sequence). V lost 5 bases and J lost 8; bases outside the gene matches: 12. This CDR3 contains 15 residues. CDR3 in DNA: TGTGCCTGGGAGCCGCTGGGGACAGTAGATTCACCCCTCCACTTT. Encoded protein: CAWEPLGTVDSPLHF.

The chain is built from TRBV19 and TRBJ2-7, with 10 bases that match TRBD2. Germline values: CDR1 LNHDA, CDR2 SQIVND (reference sequence). This CDR3 is built from 14 residues. V was pared by 4 bases and J by 0 bases, with 0 bases of the junction left unmatched. The CDR3 region has the DNA TGTGCCAGTAGTACTAGCGGGAGCTCCTACGAGCAGTACTTC. The encoded protein is CASSTSGSSYEQYF.

The CDR3 DNA reads as TGTGCCACCAGTCAGCTGACAGGTGGTTTGAATGAGCAGTTCTTC. It specifies CATSQLTGGLNEQFF. The V and J genes are TRBV24-1 and TRBJ2-1, with a possible D match to TRBD1 (6 bases). Germline CDR1 is KGHDR and CDR2 is SFDVKD. This CDR3 has 15 amino acids. Trimming pared 6 bases from V and 7 bases from J, leaving 18 bases between.

The chain links TRBV28 to TRBJ1-2; D perhaps matches TRBD1 (6 bases). Germline lookup yields CDR1 MDHEN and CDR2 SYDVKM. Trimming stripped 6 bases from V and 8 bases from J, with 16 bases between. This CDR3 region has 13 residues. The CDR3: CASRPPGGWGYTF. The CDR3 nucleotides are TGTGCCAGCAGGCCGCCGGGGGGCTGGGGCTACACCTTC.

This chain uses TRBV27 with TRBJ2-2; D call uncertain. V dropped 3 bases and J dropped 6 bases, with 5 bases sitting between them. CDR3 size: 12 residues. The germline CDR1 and CDR2 sequences are MNHEY and SMNVEV (reference sequence). The DNA of the CDR3 is TGTGCCAGCAGTTTGTCTTCCGGGGAGCTGTTTTTT. It translates to CASSLSSGELFF.